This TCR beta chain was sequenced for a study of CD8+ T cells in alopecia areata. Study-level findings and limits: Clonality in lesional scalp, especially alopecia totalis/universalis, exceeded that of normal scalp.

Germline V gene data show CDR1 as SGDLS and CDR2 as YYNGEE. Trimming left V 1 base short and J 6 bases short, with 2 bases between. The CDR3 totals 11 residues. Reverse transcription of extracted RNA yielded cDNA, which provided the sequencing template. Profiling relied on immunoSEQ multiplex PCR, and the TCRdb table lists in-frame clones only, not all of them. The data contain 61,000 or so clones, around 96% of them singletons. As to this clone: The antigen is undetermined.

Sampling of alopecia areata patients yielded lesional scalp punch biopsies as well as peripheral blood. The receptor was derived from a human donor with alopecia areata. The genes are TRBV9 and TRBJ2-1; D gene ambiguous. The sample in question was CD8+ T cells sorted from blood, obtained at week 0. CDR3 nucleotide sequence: TGTGCCAGCAGCGTATCCAATGAGCAGTTCTTC. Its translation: CASSVSNEQFF.